The 24 T cell receptor beta chains below come from one sample, sequenced in a study of blood T cell repertoires in COVID-19. The assay was immunoSEQ multiplex PCR, and TCRdb's table has in-frame clones only and misses some. This table holds roughly 300,000 clones, around 88% found once. The sample comprised peripheral blood. These TCRs come from a woman in her forties or fifties with acute or convalescent COVID-19.

This clone was picked up a small number of times. The V and J genes are TRBV6-1 and TRBJ1-5; D is perhaps TRBD1 (5 bases). In germline, CDR1 is MNHNS, CDR2 SASEGT. V lost 0 bases and J lost 5, with 8 bases in between. The CDR3 sequence is 14 residues long. The CDR3 sequence is CASSEAQGYQPQHF. CDR3 DNA sequence: TGTGCCAGCAGTGAAGCGCAGGGCTATCAGCCCCAGCATTTT.

The V gene is TRBV19, the J gene TRBJ2-1, with D possibly being TRBD2 (5 bases). Germline loops: CDR1 LNHDA, CDR2 SQIVND (reference sequence). CDR3 length: 13 amino acids. V was shortened by 10 bases and J by 8 bases, with 18 bases between the two germline ends. CDR3 protein: CATARTHGDEQFF. Here the CDR3 DNA reads TGTGCCACCGCGAGGACTCACGGGGATGAGCAGTTCTTC.

CDR3 sequence: CASSISTGKETQYF. As DNA, the CDR3 is TGTGCCAGCAGCATATCAACGGGAAAAGAGACCCAGTACTTC. The chain is built from TRBV5-5 and TRBJ2-5; D perhaps matches TRBD2 (5 bases). This CDR3 region has 14 residues. With 4 bases removed from V and 3 bases from J, the gap between germline ends came to 13 bases. The germline gives CDR1 SGHKS, CDR2 YYEKEE (reference sequence).

J is TRBJ1-2 and V is TRBV5-6; 11 nucleotides match TRBD1. This CDR3 has 14 amino acids. The germline gives CDR1 SGHDT, CDR2 YYEEEE. Trimming at V came to 4 bases and at J to 4 bases, leaving 3 bases not matched to a gene. DNA for the CDR3: TGTGCCAGCAGCCCGGGACAGGGGGTCTATGGCTACACCTTC. Encoded protein: CASSPGQGVYGYTF.

CDR3 in amino acids: CASSRDSNTGELFF. The CDR3 DNA follows: TGTGCCAGCAGTCGGGATTCGAACACCGGGGAGCTGTTTTTT. J is TRBJ2-2 and V is TRBV11-3, with a tentative D call TRBD2 (5 bases). The length of the CDR3 is 14 residues. V was cut by 6 bases and J by 0 bases, with 8 bases left in between. Looked up from germline, CDR1 is SGHNT and CDR2 is YENEEA.

This clone was seen once. J is TRBJ1-3 and V is TRBV19; D call uncertain. CDR1 and CDR2 from the germline V gene are LNHDA and SQIVND (reference sequence). The CDR3 runs 13 residues. Trimming removed 6 bases from V and 0 bases from J, with 6 bases in between. The CDR3 DNA sequence: TGTGCCAGTAGCCCACTCTCTGGAAACACCATATATTTT. This sequence encodes CASSPLSGNTIYF.

The chain combines TRBV4-3 with TRBJ2-7; 9 bases fit TRBD1. CDR3 length: 15 residues. Trimming took 0 bases from V and 4 from J; bases not matched to a gene: 4. Germline V gene sequence: CDR1 LGHNA, CDR2 YSLEER. CDR3 residues: CASSQESGQGYEQYF. The CDR3 region has the DNA TGCGCCAGCAGCCAAGAGTCCGGACAGGGGTACGAGCAGTACTTC.

This clone was observed a single time. The chain employs TRBV5-1 and TRBJ2-1; 10 bases line up with TRBD2. J gave up 2 bases and V 3 bases, and 11 bases lay outside the gene matches. CDR1 is SGHRS and CDR2 is YFSETQ in the germline V gene. The length of the CDR3 is 18 residues. Here the CDR3 DNA reads TGCGCCAGCAGCTCGATAACCGGGACTAGCGCAACCTACAATGAGCAGTTCTTC. Protein: CASSSITGTSATYNEQFF.

This clone showed up just once. The chain recombines TRBV5-8 with TRBJ1-5, with D maybe TRBD1 (6 bases). Trimming shortened V by 6 bases and J by 0 bases, and 16 bases separated the two germline ends. The CDR3 totals 16 residues. The germline gives CDR1 SGHTS, CDR2 YDEGEE. CDR3 nucleotide sequence: TGTGCCAGCAATCAGAGGGGGGGCTCTAGCAATCAGCCCCAGCATTTT. As protein: CASNQRGGSSNQPQHF.

A note on this clone: The same CDR3 also results from other DNA sequences found in this sample. The V and J genes are TRBV19 and TRBJ1-5; TRBD1 matches at 7 bases. The CDR3 contains 13 residues. Germline CDR1 reads LNHDA; CDR2 reads SQIVND (reference sequence). With 3 bases clipped from V and 5 bases from J, the junction kept 1 base outside the gene matches. The CDR3 DNA reads TGTGCCAGTAGTATTGACAGGGATCAGCCCCAGCATTTT. Residues: CASSIDRDQPQHF.

The V gene is TRBV5-1, the J gene TRBJ2-7; 10 bases line up with TRBD2. J was trimmed by 1 base and V by 0 bases; bases with no gene match: 7. The CDR3 consists of 17 residues. In germline, CDR1 is SGHRS, CDR2 YFSETQ. The CDR3 region is CASSLAPASGGSYEQYF. The CDR3 DNA is TGCGCCAGCAGCTTGGCTCCCGCTAGCGGGGGTTCCTACGAGCAGTACTTC.

The chain joins TRBV19 to TRBJ2-1; TRBD1 matches 9 bases. Germline-derived CDR1 and CDR2 are LNHDA and SQIVND (reference sequence). The CDR3 has 15 amino acids. Unmatched junction bases numbered 6, after V lost 4 bases and J lost 5 bases. The CDR3: CASSRRTGADNEQFF. The CDR3, as DNA: TGTGCCAGTAGTAGGAGGACAGGGGCGGACAATGAGCAGTTCTTC.

The rearrangement joins TRBV30 to TRBJ2-5, with 7 bases matching TRBD2. V shed 5 bases, J shed 2 bases, and the junction held 14 bases outside the gene matches. Germline V lookup: CDR1 GTSNPN, CDR2 SVGIG (reference sequence). The CDR3 runs 16 residues. The CDR3 sequence: CAWAKSGAYFQETQYF. Here the CDR3 DNA reads TGTGCCTGGGCGAAGAGCGGGGCGTATTTTCAAGAGACCCAGTACTTC.

This sequence joins TRBV24-1 and TRBJ2-1; weak D call: TRBD1 (6 bases). This CDR3 spans 16 amino acids. The germline V and J ends were trimmed by 1 base and 0 bases, with 9 bases remaining between them. Germline CDR1 reads KGHDR; CDR2 reads SFDVKD. CDR3 region: CATSDLIQGSYNEQFF. The CDR3 nucleotides are TGTGCCACCAGTGATTTAATACAGGGCTCCTACAATGAGCAGTTCTTC.

The chain uses TRBV7-8 and TRBJ2-7; 9 nucleotides agree with TRBD2. This CDR3 is 15 amino acids long. Germline V gene data show CDR1 as SGHVS and CDR2 as FQNEAQ. J gave up 2 bases and V 5 bases, and 7 bases lay outside the gene matches. CDR3 sequence: CASSRAGGPTYEQYF. The CDR3 DNA reads as TGTGCCAGCAGCCGAGCGGGAGGACCCACCTACGAGCAGTACTTC.

This chain joins TRBV4-1 and TRBJ1-4; D uncertain. The CDR3 has 14 residues. Trimming left V 1 base short and J 2 bases short, with 5 bases between. Germline V gives CDR1 MGHRA, CDR2 YSYEKL. In nucleotides, the CDR3 is TGCGCCAGCAGCCAAGGTCGGACTAATGAAAAACTGTTTTTT. It yields the protein CASSQGRTNEKLFF.

This clone was seen once. V gene TRBV9 combines with J gene TRBJ1-1; the D is unclear. The CDR3 extends over 14 amino acids. Trimming took 4 bases from V and 0 from J, leaving 10 bases between them. Germline assignment: CDR1 SGDLS and CDR2 YYNGEE. CDR3 bases: TGTGCCAGCAGCCTTACAGCCATGAACACTGAAGCTTTCTTT. It codes for CASSLTAMNTEAFF.

The chain combines TRBV5-6 with TRBJ1-2; D might be TRBD1 (6 bases). The germline V gene has CDR1 SGHDT and CDR2 YYEEEE. The V gene lost 0 bases and the J gene lost 4 bases, with 16 bases spanning the gap. The CDR3 has 16 amino acids. CDR3 in DNA: TGTGCCAGCAGCTTGGGAGGACAGTCTCCCCTCTATGGCTACACCTTC. This translates into CASSLGGQSPLYGYTF.

This clone occurred once. The sample has other DNA sequences that encode this CDR3 too. The chain has TRBV27 and TRBJ1-2; D possibly corresponds to TRBD1 (5 bases). The germline V and J ends were trimmed by 2 bases and 4 bases, with 5 bases remaining between them. This CDR3 contains 12 residues. Germline CDR1 and CDR2: MNHEY and SMNVEV (reference sequence). The CDR3 bases are TGTGCCAGCAGTTTACAGGGCTATGGCTACACCTTC. The encoded protein is CASSLQGYGYTF.

The chain recombines TRBV4-2 with TRBJ2-3; 7 positions agree with TRBD1. Trimming took 4 bases from V and 0 from J; bases not matched to a gene: 4. CDR1 is LGHNA and CDR2 is YNFKEQ in the germline V gene. The CDR3 has 15 residues. CDR3 in DNA: TGTGCCAGCAGCCCCACAGGGGCTAGCACAGATACGCAGTATTTT. It translates to CASSPTGASTDTQYF.

V is TRBV19 and J is TRBJ2-7; 9 bases fit TRBD1. The germline V gene has CDR1 LNHDA and CDR2 SQIVND (reference sequence). With V trimmed by 6 bases and J by 2 bases, 2 bases remained unmatched. The CDR3 extends over 13 amino acids. The CDR3: CASRGQGTYEQYF. The CDR3 region has the DNA TGTGCCAGTAGGGGACAGGGAACCTACGAGCAGTACTTC.

The CDR3 DNA reads as TGTGCCACCAGCAGAGATGGGAGCAGCCGCCTTTTCTTT. This gives the protein CATSRDGSSRLFF. The J gene is TRBJ1-1, the V gene TRBV15; no clear D. V lost 0 bases to trimming and J lost 13 bases, with 15 bases between them. This CDR3 has 13 residues. Germline CDR1 and CDR2: LNHNV and YYDKDF (reference sequence).

This clone was seen a single time. The chain has TRBV7-3 and TRBJ2-1, with 10 nucleotides matching TRBD2. This CDR3 is built from 17 residues. Germline CDR1 SGHTA, CDR2 FQGTGA. V was clipped by 5 bases and J by 6 bases; unmatched bases: 13. CDR3 DNA sequence: TGTGCCAGCAGCCGATACTCCGGGACTAGCGAGCTCAATGAGCAGTTCTTC. It translates to CASSRYSGTSELNEQFF.

The rearrangement joins TRBV19 to TRBJ2-1, with 14 bases that match TRBD2. Germline loops: CDR1 LNHDA, CDR2 SQIVND (reference sequence). J was trimmed by 6 bases and V by 9 bases; bases with no gene match: 7. This CDR3 contains 15 residues. The CDR3 sequence is CASKTSGRAINEQFF. CDR3 coding DNA: TGTGCCAGCAAGACTAGCGGGAGGGCTATCAATGAGCAGTTCTTC.